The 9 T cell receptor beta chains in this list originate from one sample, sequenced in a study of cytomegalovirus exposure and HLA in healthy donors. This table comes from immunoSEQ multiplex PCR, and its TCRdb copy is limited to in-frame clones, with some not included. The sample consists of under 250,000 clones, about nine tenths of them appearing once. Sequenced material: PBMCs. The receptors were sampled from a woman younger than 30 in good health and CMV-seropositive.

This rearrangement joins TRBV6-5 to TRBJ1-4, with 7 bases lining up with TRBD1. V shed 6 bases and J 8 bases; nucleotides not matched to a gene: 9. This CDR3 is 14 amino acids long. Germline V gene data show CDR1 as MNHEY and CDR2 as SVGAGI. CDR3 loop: CASRNRGIGEKLFF. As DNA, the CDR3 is TGTGCCAGCAGGAACAGGGGTATCGGGGAAAAACTGTTTTTT.

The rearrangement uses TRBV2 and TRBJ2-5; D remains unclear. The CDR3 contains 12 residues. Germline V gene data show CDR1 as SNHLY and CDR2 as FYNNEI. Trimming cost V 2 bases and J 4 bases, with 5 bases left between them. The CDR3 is CASSEYRETQYF. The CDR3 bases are TGTGCCAGCAGTGAATATCGAGAGACCCAGTACTTC.

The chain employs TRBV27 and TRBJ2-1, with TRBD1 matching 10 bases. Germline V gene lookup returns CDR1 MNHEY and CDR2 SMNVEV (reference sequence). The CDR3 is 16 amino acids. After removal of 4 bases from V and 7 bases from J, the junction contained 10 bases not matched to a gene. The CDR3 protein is CASSSYLRDRGNEQFF. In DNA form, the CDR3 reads TGTGCCAGCAGTTCTTACCTCCGGGACAGGGGTAATGAGCAGTTCTTC.

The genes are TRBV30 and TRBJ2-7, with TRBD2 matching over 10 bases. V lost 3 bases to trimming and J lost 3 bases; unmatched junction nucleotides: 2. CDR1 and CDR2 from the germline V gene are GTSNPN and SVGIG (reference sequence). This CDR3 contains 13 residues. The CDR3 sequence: CAWRASGSYEQYF. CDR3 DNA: TGTGCCTGGAGGGCTAGCGGGAGCTACGAGCAGTACTTC.

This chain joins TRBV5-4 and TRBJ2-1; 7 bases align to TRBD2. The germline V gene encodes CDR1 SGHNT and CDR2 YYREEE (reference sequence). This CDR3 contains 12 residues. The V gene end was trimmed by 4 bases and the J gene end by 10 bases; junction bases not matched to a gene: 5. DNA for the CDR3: TGTGCCAGCAGCCGCTGGGGGGGGGAGCAGTTCTTC. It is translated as CASSRWGGEQFF.

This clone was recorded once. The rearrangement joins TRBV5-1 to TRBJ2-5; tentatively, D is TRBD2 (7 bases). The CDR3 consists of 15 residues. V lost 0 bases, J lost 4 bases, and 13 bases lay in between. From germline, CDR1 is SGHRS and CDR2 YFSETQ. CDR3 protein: CASSLVEGGIETQYF. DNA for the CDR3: TGCGCCAGCAGCTTGGTTGAGGGGGGGATAGAGACCCAGTACTTC.

This chain's CDR3 is CASSFPDRVEAFF. CDR3 bases: TGTGCCAGCAGTTTCCCCGACAGGGTAGAAGCTTTCTTT. The V and J genes are TRBV28 and TRBJ1-1; 7 nucleotides line up with TRBD1. With V trimmed by 3 bases and J by 8 bases, 6 bases remained unmatched. The CDR3 length is 13 residues. From germline, CDR1 is MDHEN and CDR2 SYDVKM.

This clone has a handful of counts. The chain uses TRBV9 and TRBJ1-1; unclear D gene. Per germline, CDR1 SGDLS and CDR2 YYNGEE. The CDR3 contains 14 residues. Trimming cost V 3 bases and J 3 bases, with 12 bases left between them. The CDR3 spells CASSAREGDTEAFF. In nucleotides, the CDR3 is TGTGCCAGCAGCGCCCGTGAGGGAGACACTGAAGCTTTCTTT.

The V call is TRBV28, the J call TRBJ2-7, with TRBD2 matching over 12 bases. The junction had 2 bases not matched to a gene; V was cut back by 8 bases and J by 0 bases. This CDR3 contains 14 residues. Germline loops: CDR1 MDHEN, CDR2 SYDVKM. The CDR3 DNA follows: TGTGCCAGCCTGACTAGCGGGAGCTCCTACGAGCAGTACTTC. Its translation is CASLTSGSSYEQYF.